The text below deals with one T cell receptor beta chain. Antigen unknown. MiXCR, run by TCRdb on the 5' RACE reads, gives a single entry per CDR3 protein. The sample has about 410,000 distinct CDR3 sequences; under 20% are singletons. Germline-derived CDR1 and CDR2 are MDHEN and SYDVKM. This CDR3 region has 14 residues. The V end was cut by 1 base, the J end by 6 bases, with 10 bases between. This entry is derived from a study of T-cell memory formation after mild COVID-19. Study conclusions and caveats: Day 15 to 85 contractors were CD4/CD8 balanced; later expanders leaned CD4+.

This sequence originates from a man aged 18 to 30 who had mild COVID-19 (a few samples of this study predate the infection). Cell type and time point are not known. The sequenced material came from PBMCs or a T cell subset sorted from them (not recorded which). The chain couples TRBV28 to TRBJ1-5, with D uncertain. The CDR3 nucleotides are TGTGCCAGCAGTTTATCGGGCGGCGGTCAGCCCCAGCATTTT. Its translation is CASSLSGGGQPQHF.